The 12 T cell receptor beta chains in this list originate from one sample, sequenced in a study of blood T cell repertoires in COVID-19. Here immunoSEQ multiplex PCR was the method, and the copy in TCRdb shows in-frame clones only, minus some. Of about 220,000 clones listed, roughly four fifths are singletons. Material for sequencing was PBMCs or T cells enriched from blood (not recorded which). The receptors were sampled from a woman aged 40 to 50 with acute COVID-19.

This sequence joins TRBV4-1 and TRBJ2-2, with 9 bases lining up with TRBD1. V trimming: 0 bases; J trimming: 2 bases; junction bases outside the gene matches: 10. Germline CDR1 MGHRA, CDR2 YSYEKL. The CDR3 runs 19 residues. For the CDR3, the DNA is TGCGCCAGCAGCCAAGATTGGAGGACAGGGGAATTCAACACCGGGGAGCTGTTTTTT. Translating it yields CASSQDWRTGEFNTGELFF.

The V and J genes are TRBV6-7 and TRBJ2-4; the D gene is possibly TRBD2 (6 bases). TRBV6-7 carries the ORF label, with uncertain function. This CDR3 contains 10 residues. V lost 8 bases, J lost 8 bases, and 7 bases lay in between. The CDR3 coding sequence is TGTGCCAGCTCGGGGGACATTCAGTACTTC. This encodes CASSGDIQYF.

This chain connects TRBV28 to TRBJ1-1; TRBD1 matches 12 bases. Per the germline V gene, CDR1 is MDHEN and CDR2 is SYDVKM. The CDR3 extends over 15 amino acids. With 5 bases clipped from V and 4 bases from J, the junction kept 5 bases outside the gene matches. Written as DNA, the CDR3 is TGTGCCAGCAGTGGCCGGGACAGGGGGCCCACTGAAGCTTTCTTT. This encodes CASSGRDRGPTEAFF. The complete variable domain, with remaining parts taken from reference TRBV28 and TRBJ1-1, reads DVKVTQSSRYLVKRTGEKVFLECVQDMDHENMFWYRQDPGLGLRLIYFSYDVKMKEKGDIPEGYSVSREKKERFSLILESASTNQTSMYLCASSGRDRGPTEAFFGQGTRLTVV.

This chain links TRBV3-1 (or the pseudogene TRBV3-2) with TRBJ1-1; no reliable D call. Germline CDR1 and CDR2: LGHDT and YNNKEL (reference sequence). The V end lost 5 bases, the J end lost 0 bases, and 10 bases lay between the germline ends. This CDR3 has 14 residues. The CDR3 sequence: CASSTAFMNTEAFF. For the CDR3, the DNA is TGTGCCAGCAGCACAGCTTTCATGAACACTGAAGCTTTCTTT.

The J gene is TRBJ1-6, the V gene TRBV6-1, with TRBD1 identical over 9 bases. J gave up 7 bases and V 0 bases, and 4 bases lay outside the gene matches. CDR3 length equals 16 residues. CDR1 is MNHNS and CDR2 is SASEGT in the germline V gene. The CDR3 loop reads CASSEATGGRNSPLHF. The CDR3 region has the DNA TGTGCCAGCAGTGAAGCGACAGGGGGACGAAATTCACCCCTCCACTTT.

This chain connects TRBV6-5 to TRBJ2-7; D might be TRBD1 (6 bases). Germline V gene data show CDR1 as MNHEY and CDR2 as SVGAGI. CDR3 size: 13 residues. V was shortened by 6 bases and J by 2 bases, with 11 bases between the two germline ends. In nucleotides, the CDR3 is TGTGCCAGCAGAAAAGGGACAACCTACGAGCAGTACTTC. Residues: CASRKGTTYEQYF.

This clone has only one observation. This chain connects TRBV5-1 to TRBJ2-5; 12 nucleotides match TRBD1. The CDR3 is 14 residues long. J gave up 5 bases and V 4 bases, and 3 bases lay outside the gene matches. The germline V gene has CDR1 SGHRS and CDR2 YFSETQ. In nucleotides, the CDR3 is TGCGCCAGCAGCCCGGGGACAGGGGGCGAGACCCAGTACTTC. It codes for CASSPGTGGETQYF.

The chain is built from TRBV5-1 and TRBJ2-1; 9 positions match TRBD2. J was trimmed by 6 bases and V by 4 bases; bases with no gene match: 11. The CDR3 runs to 16 residues. Looked up from germline, CDR1 is SGHRS and CDR2 is YFSETQ. Here the CDR3 DNA reads TGCGCCAGCAGCGACTTCCTAGCGGGGAACAGCAATGAGCAGTTCTTC. The encoded protein is CASSDFLAGNSNEQFF.

The chain employs TRBV5-1 and TRBJ1-1; 10 bases agree with TRBD1. Trimming cost V 4 bases and J 7 bases; bases outside gene matches: 7. Germline V gives CDR1 SGHRS, CDR2 YFSETQ. This CDR3 comprises 14 residues. The CDR3, as DNA: TGCGCCAGCAGCGGAGACAGGGGGCAAATTGAAGCTTTCTTT. Protein product: CASSGDRGQIEAFF.

In DNA, the CDR3 is TGTGCCAGCAGCTTAGCCGTTACCAGCTCCTACAATGAGCAGTTCTTC. The encoded protein is CASSLAVTSSYNEQFF. The chain has TRBV11-2 and TRBJ2-1; unclear D gene. Germline CDR1 SGHAT, CDR2 FQNNGV. The CDR3 sequence is 16 residues long. With 1 base removed from V and 0 bases from J, the gap between germline ends came to 10 bases.

This clone was counted many times. This rearrangement joins TRBV18 to TRBJ1-1, with 7 bases aligning to TRBD1. V gave up 4 bases and J gave up 2 bases; unmatched junction bases: 1. Germline lookup yields CDR1 KGHSH and CDR2 LQKENI. This CDR3 has 13 amino acids. DNA for the CDR3: TGTGCCAGCTCACGACAGGGTAACACTGAAGCTTTCTTT. As protein: CASSRQGNTEAFF.

The chain employs TRBV30 and TRBJ1-4; TRBD1 matches 9 bases. CDR1 is GTSNPN and CDR2 is SVGIG in the germline V gene (reference sequence). The CDR3 extends over 17 amino acids. Losses at the gene ends were 2 bases for V and 4 bases for J; bases not matched to a gene: 11. The chain's CDR3 is CAWSRPGQGRGNEKLFF. The CDR3 nucleotides are TGTGCCTGGAGTAGACCGGGACAGGGAAGGGGTAATGAAAAACTGTTTTTT.